The present TCR beta chain was sequenced within a study of identical twins. Study-level findings and limits: Fewer insertions marked abundant cord blood beta clonotypes; young adult naive trended weakly, memory not at all.

Points on this clonotype: What it binds is unknown.

Germline V gives CDR1 MNHEY, CDR2 SMNVEV (reference sequence). V was clipped by 5 bases and J by 4 bases, with 15 bases between them. The CDR3 is 14 residues long. Addition of a universal primer site occurred through template switching, and cDNA carried unique molecular identifiers. TCRdb ran MiXCR on the 5' RACE reads and lists one entry per CDR3 protein. The sample lists some 690,000 distinct CDR3 sequences, less than 25% seen once, with about 4.3% in the top ten. These data also formed part of another study, on T cells expressing NK-cell markers. In that study: NKG2C+ dominant clonotypes from several donors made up roughly 1.0-8% of CD8+ T cells.

The sample comprised PBMCs. J is TRBJ2-7 and V is TRBV27; D possibly corresponds to TRBD1 (6 bases). The source is a woman in her late teens or twenties in good health. Written as DNA, the CDR3 is TGTGCCAGCAGTATCAGGGGAGAAACGTACGAGCAGTACTTC. It encodes CASSIRGETYEQYF.